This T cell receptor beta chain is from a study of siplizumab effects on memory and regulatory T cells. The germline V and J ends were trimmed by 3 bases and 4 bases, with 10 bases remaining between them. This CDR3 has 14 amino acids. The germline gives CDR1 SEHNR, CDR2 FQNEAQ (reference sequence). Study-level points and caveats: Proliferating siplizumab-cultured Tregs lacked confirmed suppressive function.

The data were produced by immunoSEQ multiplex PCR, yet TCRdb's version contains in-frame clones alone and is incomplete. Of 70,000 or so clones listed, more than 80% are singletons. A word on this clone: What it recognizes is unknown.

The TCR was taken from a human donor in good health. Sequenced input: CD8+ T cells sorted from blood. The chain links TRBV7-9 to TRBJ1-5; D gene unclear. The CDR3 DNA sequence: TGTGCCAGCAGCTTTGAGGGAAATAATCAGCCCCAGCATTTT. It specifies CASSFEGNNQPQHF.